This record concerns one T cell receptor beta chain sequence. The CDR3 has 13 amino acids. Germline CDR1 is SGHNT and CDR2 is YYREEE (reference sequence). The V gene lost 2 bases and the J gene lost 3 bases, with 7 bases spanning the gap. Generated by immunoSEQ multiplex PCR, the TCRdb table keeps only in-frame clones and is missing some. The sample shows 2.5 million or so clones, roughly 92% of them seen only once. The data are from a study of shared clonotypes between healthy human individuals. The chain couples TRBV5-4 to TRBJ2-3, with D hard to call. Sample: naive CD4+ T cells sorted from blood. The subset: CD45RA+ positively selected. This TCR was sampled from a man aged 18 to 30 in good health. CDR3 in amino acids: CASSFFGTDTQYF. The CDR3 DNA reads TGTGCCAGCAGCTTTTTTGGGACAGATACGCAGTATTTT.